This entry features one T cell receptor (beta chain) sequence. This clone appeared a single time. The target of this receptor is not known. Base quality data are lacking; no much larger clone is found one base away. Here V drops 5 bases and J drops 5 bases, and the junction holds 6 bases not matched to any gene. The CDR3, cysteine through phenylalanine, is 14 amino acids long. Of the read, only the CDR3 DNA is kept; its 42 bases are in frame from base 1. CDR1 and CDR2 are drawn from the germline V gene: MNHEY, SVGAGI. The immunoSEQ Assay, a bias-controlled multiplex PCR, was used to amplify TCRbeta CDR3 regions from genomic DNA. The study's own analysis went as follows. Nucleated cell counts per sample were estimated from amplification of reference gene primers within the assay. Sequence reads were collapsed and filtered to measure the absolute abundance of every unique TCRbeta CDR3 rearrangement. Productive Simpson clonality was computed per sample as the square root of Simpson's diversity index over productive rearrangements. In TCRdb, the immuneACCESS table is reduced to in-frame sequences with V and J assigned. These tables do not hold every clone; where another copy was compared, an unresolved V gene accounts for under half, and the others remain unexplained. V and J calls and clone size come straight from that table; D and trimming were deduced from the DNA. The sample table shows hundreds of thousands of clones, and around 88% are seen once. The ten largest clones take up around 5.4% of the sample.

The source of the sample is a study of blood T cell repertoires in COVID-19 (dated by TCRdb to about 2020). Concerning the study at large: The collaborator samples originated in the United States, Italy and Spain and spanned the acute and convalescent phases of COVID-19. The prospective study material was composed of cDNA or gDNA derived from T cells, B-cell-depleted T cells, or PBMCs. Deeply sampled blood TCRbeta repertoires from subjects exposed to, actively infected with, or recovered from COVID-19 were included in the dataset. The repertoires were released in a freely available public database intended as a resource for research on the immune response to SARS-CoV-2. Samples came from the ongoing ImmuneRACE study (first 160 participants) plus 1,254 subjects from 6 global collaborators. The sample metadata nearly always contained a de-identified subject ID, COVID-19 status, age in years and sex. HLA class I and class II types, where available, came from metadata supplied by the sample provider rather than from assay-based typing. The paper's findings and limits, for the study overall: Clinical and demographic metadata were provided uncurated, with the amount varying by source and participant.

Collaborating institutions collected whole blood in K2EDTA tubes following their own protocols. For TCRbeta analysis, collaborator samples were shipped as frozen whole blood, as isolated PBMCs, or as DNA extracted from either sample type. The receptor comes from an elderly man with acute or convalescent COVID-19. Sample: peripheral blood. This chain is built from TRBV6-5 and TRBJ1-2; 9 middle bases align to TRBD1. The DNA sequence is as follows: TGTGCCAGCAGTAGGGGACAGGGAGGGTATGGCTACACCTTC. This translates into CASSRGQGGYGYTF.